The 14 T cell receptor beta chains below all came from one sample that was sequenced in a study of shared clonotypes between healthy human individuals. Here immunoSEQ multiplex PCR was the method, and the copy in TCRdb shows in-frame clones only, minus some. The sample has about 2.1 million clones; approximately 92% are singletons. Naive CD8 cells lacked CD45RO and underwent positive selection for CCR7, leaving out terminally differentiated effector memory CD45RA+ cells. Sequencing was carried out using naive CD8+ T cells from PBMCs. Every receptor here comes from a man between 18 and 29 years old in good health. Some clones in this sample may be carry-over from other donors' samples.

The V gene is TRBV4-3, the J gene TRBJ2-7; D is ambiguous. The CDR3 extends over 14 amino acids. Germline values: CDR1 LGHNA, CDR2 YSLEER. The V end was cut by 0 bases, the J end by 9 bases, with 15 bases between. DNA for the CDR3: TGCGCCAGCAGCCAAGATTTTGCGACTTCACTGCAGTACTTC. Protein product: CASSQDFATSLQYF.

The rearrangement links TRBV28 to TRBJ1-4; D is undetermined. V lost 5 bases to trimming and J lost 9 bases, with 10 bases between them. Germline V gives CDR1 MDHEN, CDR2 SYDVKM. The CDR3 is made up of 12 amino acids. Here the CDR3 DNA reads TGTGCCAGCAGTAGGTATCAGAAAAAACTGTTTTTT. It is translated as CASSRYQKKLFF. Full variable domain (outside the CDR3, taken from reference TRBV28 and TRBJ1-4): DVKVTQSSRYLVKRTGEKVFLECVQDMDHENMFWYRQDPGLGLRLIYFSYDVKMKEKGDIPEGYSVSREKKERFSLILESASTNQTSMYLCASSRYQKKLFFGSGTQLSVL.

The chain joins TRBV27 to TRBJ2-3; 15 bases fit TRBD2. This CDR3 is built from 19 residues. Germline V CDR1 and CDR2: MNHEY, SMNVEV (reference sequence). Germline trimming cut 5 bases from V and 5 bases from J; bases unmatched to any gene: 14. The CDR3, as DNA: TGTGCCAGCAGTCCCCGGACTAGCGGGAGGGAGGGGTTTGGAGATACGCAGTATTTT. Amino acid sequence: CASSPRTSGREGFGDTQYF.

The V call is TRBV27, the J call TRBJ2-7; weak D call: TRBD2 (6 bases). Looked up from germline, CDR1 is MNHEY and CDR2 is SMNVEV (reference sequence). This CDR3 is built from 14 residues. The V end was cut by 3 bases, the J end by 6 bases, with 15 bases between. The CDR3 DNA reads TGTGCCAGCAGTTTCGGGGGATCCGGCCCCGAGCAGTACTTC. It translates to CASSFGGSGPEQYF.

This chain uses TRBV11-3 with TRBJ2-2; 8 nucleotides match TRBD1. Germline loops: CDR1 SGHNT, CDR2 YENEEA. This CDR3 is 19 amino acids long. Trimming cost V 3 bases and J 2 bases; bases outside gene matches: 14. The CDR3 DNA reads TGTGCCAGCAGCTTGCGGTCCCCGGGACAGGAAGCTAACACCGGGGAGCTGTTTTTT. This encodes CASSLRSPGQEANTGELFF.

On this clone: Other nucleotide sequences from this sample produce the same CDR3. The V and J genes are TRBV27 and TRBJ2-3; 7 nucleotides match TRBD1. The CDR3 runs 15 residues. Per the germline V gene, CDR1 is MNHEY and CDR2 is SMNVEV (reference sequence). V shed 5 bases, J shed 0 bases, and the junction held 5 bases outside the gene matches. This CDR3 is CASSSRQGSTDTQYF. For the CDR3, the DNA is TGTGCCAGCAGTAGTCGACAGGGTAGCACAGATACGCAGTATTTT.

The chain employs TRBV5-4 and TRBJ2-1, with D perhaps matching TRBD2 (6 bases). The CDR3 is made up of 16 amino acids. CDR1 and CDR2 from the germline V gene are SGHNT and YYREEE (reference sequence). The V end was cut by 4 bases, the J end by 5 bases, with 19 bases between. The CDR3 loop is CASSLHRRGRDNEQFF. Here the CDR3 DNA reads TGTGCCAGCAGCCTCCATCGGCGGGGAAGGGACAATGAGCAGTTCTTC. Full variable domain (outside the CDR3, taken from reference TRBV5-4 and TRBJ2-1): ETGVTQSPTHLIKTRGQQVTLRCSSQSGHNTVSWYQQALGQGPQFIFQYYREEENGRGNFPPRFSGLQFPNYSSELNVNALELDDSALYLCASSLHRRGRDNEQFFGPGTRLTVL.

The rearrangement links TRBV27 to TRBJ2-4; perhaps TRBD2 as D (5 bases). The CDR3 extends over 20 amino acids. From germline, CDR1 is MNHEY and CDR2 SMNVEV (reference sequence). V lost 6 bases, J lost 2 bases, and 29 bases lay in between. CDR3 sequence: CASSPLKGAPSSLSKNIQYF. CDR3 bases: TGTGCCAGCAGCCCCCTAAAGGGAGCCCCCTCCTCGTTATCCAAAAACATTCAGTACTTC.

V is TRBV28 and J is TRBJ2-7; 9 bases agree with TRBD2. J lost 4 bases, V lost 9 bases, and 22 bases had no gene match. The length of the CDR3 is 18 residues. Per the germline V gene, CDR1 is MDHEN and CDR2 is SYDVKM. The CDR3 DNA reads TGTGCCAGTTTCAACCGGGGGGCGGGAAGCGGGAGGCCGTACGAGCAGTACTTC. It translates to CASFNRGAGSGRPYEQYF. Full variable domain (rest looked up from reference TRBV28 and TRBJ2-7): DVKVTQSSRYLVKRTGEKVFLECVQDMDHENMFWYRQDPGLGLRLIYFSYDVKMKEKGDIPEGYSVSREKKERFSLILESASTNQTSMYLCASFNRGAGSGRPYEQYFGPGTRLTVT.

The CDR3 DNA is TGTGCCAGCACCTACGGGACTAGCGGGAGTGATGAGCAGTTCTTC. Amino acids: CASTYGTSGSDEQFF. V gene TRBV28 combines with J gene TRBJ2-1; 14 nucleotides line up with TRBD2. CDR1 is MDHEN and CDR2 is SYDVKM in the germline V gene. After removal of 7 bases from V and 8 bases from J, the junction contained 7 bases not matched to a gene. The CDR3 extends over 15 amino acids.

The chain uses TRBV5-8 and TRBJ2-2; a weak D match, TRBD2 (6 bases). CDR3 length: 15 residues. V was cut by 1 base and J by 5 bases, with 12 bases left in between. From germline, CDR1 is SGHTS and CDR2 YDEGEE. The CDR3 sequence: CASSLSGGWTGELFF. CDR3 sequence (DNA): TGTGCCAGCAGCTTGTCTGGAGGGTGGACCGGGGAGCTGTTTTTT.

This chain uses TRBV5-1 with TRBJ2-7, with D perhaps matching TRBD1 or TRBD2 (5 bases each). V was pared by 6 bases and J by 5 bases, with 15 bases between. This CDR3 is built from 13 residues. Germline V CDR1 and CDR2: SGHRS, YFSETQ. CDR3 sequence (DNA): TGCGCCAGCAAGCTTGGGACGAGTGACGAGCAGTACTTC. Residues: CASKLGTSDEQYF.

This chain joins TRBV5-1 and TRBJ2-6, with 11 positions matching TRBD1. CDR1 is SGHRS and CDR2 is YFSETQ in the germline V gene. V shed 2 bases, J shed 0 bases, and the junction held 4 bases outside the gene matches. This CDR3 comprises 18 residues. Here the CDR3 DNA reads TGCGCCAGCAGCTTAACGGGACAGGGGGACTCTGGGGCCAACGTCCTGACTTTC. Protein product: CASSLTGQGDSGANVLTF.

On this clone itself: Within the sample, other DNA sequences also encode this same CDR3. The CDR3 DNA reads as TGTGCCAGCAGCTTGGGGCTAGTCTCCTACGAGCAGTACTTC. The encoded protein is CASSLGLVSYEQYF. This chain joins TRBV5-6 and TRBJ2-7; D gene uncertain. The length of the CDR3 is 14 residues. V lost 0 bases and J 0 bases, leaving 7 bases between the germline ends. Germline assignment: CDR1 SGHDT and CDR2 YYEEEE.